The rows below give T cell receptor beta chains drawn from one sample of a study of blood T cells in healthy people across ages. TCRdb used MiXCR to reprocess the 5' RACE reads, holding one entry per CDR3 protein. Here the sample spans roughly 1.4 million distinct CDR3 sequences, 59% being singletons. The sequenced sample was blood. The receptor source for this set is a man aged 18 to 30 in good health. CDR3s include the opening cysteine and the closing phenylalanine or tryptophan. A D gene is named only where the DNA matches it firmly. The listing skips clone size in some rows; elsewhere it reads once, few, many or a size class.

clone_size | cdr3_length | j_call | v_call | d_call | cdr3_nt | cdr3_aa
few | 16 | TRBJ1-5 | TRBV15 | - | TGTGCCACCAGCAGAGATCGGAACCAGGGGACTCAGCCCCAGCATTTT | CATSRDRNQGTQPQHF
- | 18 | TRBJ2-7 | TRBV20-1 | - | TGCAATGCTAGAGATGGCGGTACAGGGAAGAATAATCCCTACGAGCAGTACTTC | CNARDGGTGKNNPYEQYF
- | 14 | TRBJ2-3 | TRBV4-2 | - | TGTGCCAGCAGCCATCGGACGGATGCCCTGACGCAGTATTTT | CASSHRTDALTQYF
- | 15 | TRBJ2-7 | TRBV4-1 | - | TGCGCCAGCAGCCAAGAGGGGGAACCCGACTACGAGCAGTACTTC | CASSQEGEPDYEQYF
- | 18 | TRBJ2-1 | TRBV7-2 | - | TGTGCCAGCAGCCTACGAGGGGGGCGCGGGAGCTCCTACAATGAGCAGTTCTTC | CASSLRGGRGSSYNEQFF
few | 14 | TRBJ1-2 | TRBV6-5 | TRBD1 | TGTGCCAGCAGCCGCTCTTTACAGGGGATTGGCTACACCTTC | CASSRSLQGIGYTF
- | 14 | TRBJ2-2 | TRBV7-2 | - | TGTGCCAGCTTATTTTCTGGAAACACCGGGGAGCTGTTTTTT | CASLFSGNTGELFF
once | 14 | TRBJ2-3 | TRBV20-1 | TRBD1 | TGCAGTGCACCCGGGACAGGGAGCACAGATACGCAGTATTTT | CSAPGTGSTDTQYF
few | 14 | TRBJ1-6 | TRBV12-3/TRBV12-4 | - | TGTGCCAGCACCGGGGGGGCATATAATTCACCCCTCCACTTT | CASTGGAYNSPLHF
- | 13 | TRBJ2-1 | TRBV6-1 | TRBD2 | TGTGCCATAAGCGGGGGGGCCTTTACTGAGCAGTTCTTC | CAISGGAFTEQFF
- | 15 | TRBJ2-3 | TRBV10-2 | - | TGCGCCAGCAGCCCCCGGGATATCACCGGGAGTACGCAGTATTTT | CASSPRDITGSTQYF
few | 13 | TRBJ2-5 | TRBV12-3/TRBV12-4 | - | TGTGCCAGCAGTGCGCGGGCTGGGGAGACCCAGTACTTC | CASSARAGETQYF
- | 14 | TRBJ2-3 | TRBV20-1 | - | TGCAGTGCTAGAGTGGCGGAAGCCACAGATACGCAGTATTTT | CSARVAEATDTQYF
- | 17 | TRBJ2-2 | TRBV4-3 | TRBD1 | TGCGCCAGCAGCTACACCCTGACAGGGGCGAACACCGGGGAGCTGTTTTTT | CASSYTLTGANTGELFF
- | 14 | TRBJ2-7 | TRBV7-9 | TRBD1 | TGTGCCAGCAGAGTAATGGGACAGGGCAACGAGCAGTACTTC | CASRVMGQGNEQYF
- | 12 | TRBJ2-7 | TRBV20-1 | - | TGCAGTGCTAGACGGGACCTCTACGAGCAGTACTTC | CSARRDLYEQYF
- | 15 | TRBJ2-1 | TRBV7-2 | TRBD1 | TGTGCCAGCAGCGACCCGGGACAGGTAGACAATGAGCAGTTCTTC | CASSDPGQVDNEQFF
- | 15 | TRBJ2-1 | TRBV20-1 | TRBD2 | TGCAGTGCTCCCCTCGGGATAGCGGGAGTCAATGAGCAGTTCTTC | CSAPLGIAGVNEQFF
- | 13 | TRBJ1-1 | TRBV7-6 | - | TGTGCCAGCAGCTTAGAGCGGTTCACTGAAGCTTTCTTT | CASSLERFTEAFF
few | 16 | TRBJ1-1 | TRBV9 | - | TGTGCCAGCAGCGTAGTAGGGGAGGTCTTGAACACTGAAGCTTTCTTT | CASSVVGEVLNTEAFF
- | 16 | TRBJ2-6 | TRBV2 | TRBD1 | TGTGCCAGCGGAGGGGACAGGGGCTCTGGGGCCAACGTCCTGACTTTC | CASGGDRGSGANVLTF
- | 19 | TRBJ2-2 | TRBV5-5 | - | TGTGCCAGCAGCTTTTCCACTCTTACCCTTGAGGCTTGGTCCGGGGAGCTGTTTTTT | CASSFSTLTLEAWSGELFF
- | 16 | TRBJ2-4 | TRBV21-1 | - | TGTGCCAGCAGACGTAAATGGGGAGGGGCCAAAAACATTCAGTACTTC | CASRRKWGGAKNIQYF
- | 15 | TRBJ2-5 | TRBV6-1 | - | TGTGCCAGCAGTGAATTTGGGGCGGTCCAAGAGACCCAGTACTTC | CASSEFGAVQETQYF
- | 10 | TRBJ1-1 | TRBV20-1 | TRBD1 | TGCAGTCCCTGGACAGGGAGGGCTTTCTTT | CSPWTGRAFF
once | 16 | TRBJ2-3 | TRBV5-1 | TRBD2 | TGCGCCAGCAGCGCCGCGCGAGCGGGGGGCCCAGATACGCAGTATTTT | CASSAARAGGPDTQYF
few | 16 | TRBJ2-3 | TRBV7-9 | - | TGTGCCAGCAGCTTAGCGGGGGGACTCCCCCCTATCGCGCAGTATTTT | CASSLAGGLPPIAQYF
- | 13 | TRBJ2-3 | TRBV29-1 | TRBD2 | TGCAGCGTTGAAGGGACTAGCAGAGATACGCAGTATTTT | CSVEGTSRDTQYF
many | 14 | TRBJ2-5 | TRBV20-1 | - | TGCAGTGCTAGAGATATAACAGCGCGAGAGACCCAGTACTTC | CSARDITARETQYF
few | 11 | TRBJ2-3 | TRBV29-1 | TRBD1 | TGCTCTCAGGGGGAAGCGGATACGCAGTATTTT | CSQGEADTQYF
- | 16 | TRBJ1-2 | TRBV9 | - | TGTGCCAGCAGCGATATGGGGACTTCGCCGAACTATGGCTACACCTTC | CASSDMGTSPNYGYTF
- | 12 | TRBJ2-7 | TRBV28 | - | TGTGCCGCCTCCGCGAAAAACAATGAGCAGTACTTC | CAASAKNNEQYF
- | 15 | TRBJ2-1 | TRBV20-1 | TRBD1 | TGCAGTGCTAATAGTACAGGGGGCGTGGGATATGAGCAGTTCTTC | CSANSTGGVGYEQFF
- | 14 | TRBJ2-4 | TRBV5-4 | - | TGTGCCAGCAGCGGATCGGGGGTTGGGGACATTCAGTACTTC | CASSGSGVGDIQYF
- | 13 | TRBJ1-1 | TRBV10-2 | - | TGCGCCAGCAGGCAGGGGACGTACACTGAGGCTTTCTTT | CASRQGTYTEAFF
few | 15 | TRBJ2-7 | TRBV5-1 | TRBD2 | TGCGCCAGCAGCTCCTTCGGGACTAGCGGCTACGAGCAGTACTTC | CASSSFGTSGYEQYF
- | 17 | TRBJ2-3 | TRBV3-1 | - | TGTGCCAGCATCTCCCTCGACCGGCAAAGGACCACAGATACGCAGTATTTT | CASISLDRQRTTDTQYF
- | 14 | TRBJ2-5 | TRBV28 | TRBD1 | TGTGCCAGTCGACGAGGGGGCACGGGAGAGACCCAGTACTTC | CASRRGGTGETQYF
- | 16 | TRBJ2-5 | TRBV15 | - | TGTGCCACCAGCAGGACCAAAGGGGGGGGACAAGAGACCCAGTACTTC | CATSRTKGGGQETQYF
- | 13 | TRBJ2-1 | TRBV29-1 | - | TGCAGTGCTGCGGCGGGACGCTACAATGAGCAGTTCTTC | CSAAAGRYNEQFF
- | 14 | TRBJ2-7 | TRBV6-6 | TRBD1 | TGTGCCAGCAGACGAGGGACAGATCGATACGAGCAGTACTTC | CASRRGTDRYEQYF
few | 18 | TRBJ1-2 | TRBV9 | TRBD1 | TGTGCCAGCAGCGTAGATCCCCTTGAGCAGGGGGTCCACTATGGCTACACCTTC | CASSVDPLEQGVHYGYTF
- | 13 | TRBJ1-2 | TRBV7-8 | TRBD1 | TGTGTCAGCAGCCACAGGGGGGCCTATGGCTACACCTTC | CVSSHRGAYGYTF
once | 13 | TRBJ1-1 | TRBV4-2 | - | TGTGCCAGCAGCCAAGTAAACGACAGAGGAGCTTTCTTT | CASSQVNDRGAFF
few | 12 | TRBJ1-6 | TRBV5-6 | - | TGTGCCAGCAGCTTGTTTGAACTTCCCCTCCACTTT | CASSLFELPLHF
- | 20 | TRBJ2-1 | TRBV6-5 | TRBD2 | TGTGCCAGCAGTTACTCGAGTGGGCTTCTAGCGGGAGTTTTAACCAATGAGCAGTTCTTC | CASSYSSGLLAGVLTNEQFF
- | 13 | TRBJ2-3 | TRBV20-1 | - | TGCAGTGCCTCGTGGATTAGCACAGATACGCAGTATTTT | CSASWISTDTQYF
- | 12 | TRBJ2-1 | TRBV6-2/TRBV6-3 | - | TGTGCCAGTGACTCTAGCTTAAATGAGCAGTTCTTC | CASDSSLNEQFF
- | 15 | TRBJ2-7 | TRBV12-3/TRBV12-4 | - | TGTGCCAGCAGTCAAGAAATAGCCGCGTCCTACGAGCAGTACTTC | CASSQEIAASYEQYF
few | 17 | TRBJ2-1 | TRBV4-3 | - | TGCGCCAGCAGCCAAGAAAATTTCCGGGGACACAACAATGAGCAGTTCTTC | CASSQENFRGHNNEQFF